This T cell receptor beta chain was observed in a study of technical replicates of blood from a few donors. TCRdb's copy holds only in-frame clones and misses some; the assay was immunoSEQ multiplex PCR. The table shows 65,000 to 80,000 clones, with roughly 94% occurring only once. The receptor was derived from a human donor in good health. Sequencing was performed on T cells isolated from PBMCs.

CDR3 sequence reads: CASSPVGALDEKLFF. The CDR3 DNA follows: TGCGCCAGCAGCCCGGTGGGGGCCCTGGATGAAAAACTGTTTTTT. This chain uses TRBV5-1 with TRBJ1-4; possible D gene TRBD1, 6 bases. The CDR3 extends over 15 amino acids. In germline, CDR1 is SGHRS, CDR2 YFSETQ. The V gene lost 4 bases and the J gene lost 6 bases, with 16 bases spanning the gap.